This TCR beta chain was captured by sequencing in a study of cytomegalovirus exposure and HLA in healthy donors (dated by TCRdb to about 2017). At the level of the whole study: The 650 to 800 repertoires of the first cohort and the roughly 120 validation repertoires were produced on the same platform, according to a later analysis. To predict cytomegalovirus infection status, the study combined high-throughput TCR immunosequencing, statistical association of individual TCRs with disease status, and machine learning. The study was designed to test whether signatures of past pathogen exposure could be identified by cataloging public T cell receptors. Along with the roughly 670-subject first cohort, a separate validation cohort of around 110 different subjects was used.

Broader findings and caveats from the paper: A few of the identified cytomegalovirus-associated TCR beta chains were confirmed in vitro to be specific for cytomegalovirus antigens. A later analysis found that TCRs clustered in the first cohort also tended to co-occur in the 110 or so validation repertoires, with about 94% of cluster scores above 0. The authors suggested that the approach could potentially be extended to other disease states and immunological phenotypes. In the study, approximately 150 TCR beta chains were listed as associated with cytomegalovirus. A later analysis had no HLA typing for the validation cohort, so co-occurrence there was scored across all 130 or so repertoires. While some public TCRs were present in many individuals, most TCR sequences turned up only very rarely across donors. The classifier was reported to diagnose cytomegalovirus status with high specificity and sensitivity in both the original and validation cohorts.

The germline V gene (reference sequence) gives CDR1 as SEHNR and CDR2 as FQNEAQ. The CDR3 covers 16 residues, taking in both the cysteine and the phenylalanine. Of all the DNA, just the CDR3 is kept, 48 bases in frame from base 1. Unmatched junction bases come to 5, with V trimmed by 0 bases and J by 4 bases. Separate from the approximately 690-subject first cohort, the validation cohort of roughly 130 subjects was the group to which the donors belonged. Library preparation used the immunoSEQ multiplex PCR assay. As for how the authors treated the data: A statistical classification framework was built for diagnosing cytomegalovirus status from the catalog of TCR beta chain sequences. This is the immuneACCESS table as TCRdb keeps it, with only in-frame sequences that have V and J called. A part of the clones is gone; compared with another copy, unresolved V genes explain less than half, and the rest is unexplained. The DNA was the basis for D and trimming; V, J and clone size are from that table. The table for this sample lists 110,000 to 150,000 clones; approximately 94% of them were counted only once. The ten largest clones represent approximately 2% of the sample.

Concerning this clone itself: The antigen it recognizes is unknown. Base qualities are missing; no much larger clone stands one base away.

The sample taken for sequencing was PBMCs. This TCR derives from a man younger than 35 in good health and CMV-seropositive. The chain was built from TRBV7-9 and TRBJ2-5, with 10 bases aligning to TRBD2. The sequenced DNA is TGTGCCAGCAGCTTAGCCCTAGCGGGAGAACTAGAGACCCAGTACTTC. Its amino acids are CASSLALAGELETQYF.